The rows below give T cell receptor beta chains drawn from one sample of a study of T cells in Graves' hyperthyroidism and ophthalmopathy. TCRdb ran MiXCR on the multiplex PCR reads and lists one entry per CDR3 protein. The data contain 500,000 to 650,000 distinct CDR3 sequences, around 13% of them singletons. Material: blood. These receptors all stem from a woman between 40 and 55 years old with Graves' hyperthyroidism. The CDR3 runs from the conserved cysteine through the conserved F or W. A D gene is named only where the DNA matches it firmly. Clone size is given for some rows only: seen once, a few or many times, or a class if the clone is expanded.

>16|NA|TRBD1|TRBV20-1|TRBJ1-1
TGCAGTGCTCACCTTGGGACAGGGAGAATGCGGACTGAAGCTTTCTTT
CSAHLGTGRMRTEAFF
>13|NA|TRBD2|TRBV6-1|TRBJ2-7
TGTGCCAGCAGGAGGGCTAGCGGGTACGAGCAGTACTTC
CASRRASGYEQYF
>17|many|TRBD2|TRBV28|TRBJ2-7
TGTGCCAGCAGTTCCCCGATGACTAGCGGGAGAGGCTACGAGCAGTACTTC
CASSSPMTSGRGYEQYF
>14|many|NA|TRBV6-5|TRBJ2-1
TGTGCCAGCAGTTACAGCGATAGCGGTAATGAGCAGTTCTTC
CASSYSDSGNEQFF
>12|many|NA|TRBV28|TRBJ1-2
TGTGCCAGCAGGGGGTCCTATTATGGCTACACCTTC
CASRGSYYGYTF
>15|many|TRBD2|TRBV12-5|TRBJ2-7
TGTGCTAGTGCCCCGGGACTAGCGGGAAGTAACGAGCAGTACTTC
CASAPGLAGSNEQYF
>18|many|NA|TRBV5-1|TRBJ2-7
TGCGCCAGCAGCTTGGGAGGAGGGTCGATAACCAAGACCTACGAGCAGTACTTC
CASSLGGGSITKTYEQYF
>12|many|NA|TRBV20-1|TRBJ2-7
TGCAGTGCTAGGGAGCGTTCTTACGAGCAGTACTTC
CSARERSYEQYF
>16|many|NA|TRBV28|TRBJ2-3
TGTGCCAGCAGTTTCGCCGTGGGAGCTAGCACAGATACGCAGTATTTT
CASSFAVGASTDTQYF
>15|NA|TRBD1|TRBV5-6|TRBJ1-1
TGTGCCAGCAGCTTGGCCCTACAGGGGGGCACTGAAGCTTTCTTT
CASSLALQGGTEAFF
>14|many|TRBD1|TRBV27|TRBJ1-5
TGTGCCAGCAGTGGTACAGGGGGGGATCAGCCCCAGCATTTT
CASSGTGGDQPQHF
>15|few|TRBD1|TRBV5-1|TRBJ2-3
TGCGCCAGCAGCGGAACAGGGGACCGGACAGATACGCAGTATTTT
CASSGTGDRTDTQYF
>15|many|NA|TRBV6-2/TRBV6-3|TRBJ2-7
TGTGCCAGCAGTTACTCGAGTAGGGGGACCGACGAGCAGTACTTC
CASSYSSRGTDEQYF
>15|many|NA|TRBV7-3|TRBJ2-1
TGTGCCAGCAGCTTATTTACGGGCTTTAGTAATGAGCAGTTCTTC
CASSLFTGFSNEQFF
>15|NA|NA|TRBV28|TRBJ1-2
TGTGCCAGCAGGAGGGGGGGGGACTCAAGTCATGGCTACACCTTC
CASRRGGDSSHGYTF
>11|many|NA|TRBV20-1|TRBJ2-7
TGCAGTGGTGCAGCCTCCTACGAGCAGTACTTC
CSGAASYEQYF
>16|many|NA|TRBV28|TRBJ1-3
TGTGCCAGCAGTTTACTCCGGACGGGTTCTGGAAACACCATATATTTT
CASSLLRTGSGNTIYF
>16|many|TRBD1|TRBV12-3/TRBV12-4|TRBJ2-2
TGTGCCAGCATCCCGGGGACAGGGCGAAACACCGGGGAGCTGTTTTTT
CASIPGTGRNTGELFF
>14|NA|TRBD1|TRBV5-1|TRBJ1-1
TGCGCCAGCAGCTTGGATACAGGGGACACTGAAGCTTTCTTT
CASSLDTGDTEAFF
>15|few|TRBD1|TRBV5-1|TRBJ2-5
TGCGCCAGCAGCTTCCGGACAGGGGTTGGGGAGACCCAGTACTTC
CASSFRTGVGETQYF
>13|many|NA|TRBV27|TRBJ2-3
TGTGCCACCAGGACACAAACCACAGATACGCAGTATTTT
CATRTQTTDTQYF
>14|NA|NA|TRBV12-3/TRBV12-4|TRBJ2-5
TGTGCCAGCAGTTTCGAGATTCGGCAAGAGACCCAGTACTTC
CASSFEIRQETQYF
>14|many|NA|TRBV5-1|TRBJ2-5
TGCGCCAGCAGCTTGCTGGTAGCGGCAGAGACCCAGTACTTC
CASSLLVAAETQYF
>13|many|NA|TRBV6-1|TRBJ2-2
TGTGCCAGCAGTGCACAGTACGCCGGGGAGCTGTTTTTT
CASSAQYAGELFF
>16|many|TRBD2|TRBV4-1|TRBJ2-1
TGCGCCAGCAGCCAACGACTAGCGGGAGGGCACGATGAGCAGTTCTTC
CASSQRLAGGHDEQFF
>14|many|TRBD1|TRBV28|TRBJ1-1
TGTGCCAGCAGTTTAGGACAGGGGGCCACTGAAGCTTTCTTT
CASSLGQGATEAFF
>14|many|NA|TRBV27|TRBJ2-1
TGTGCCAGCAGACAGGGAAACTCCTACAATGAGCAGTTCTTC
CASRQGNSYNEQFF
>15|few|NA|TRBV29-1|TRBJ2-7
TGCAGCGTTGTTATTTCAGGTTCGGAATCCTACGAGCAGTACTTC
CSVVISGSESYEQYF
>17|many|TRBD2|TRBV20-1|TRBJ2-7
TGCAGTGCTAGCTTGGGACTCCGAACTAGCGGGAGCTACGAGCAGTACTTC
CSASLGLRTSGSYEQYF
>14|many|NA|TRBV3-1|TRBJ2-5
TGTGCCAGCAGCCAAGAGATCGGGGGAGAGACCCAGTACTTC
CASSQEIGGETQYF
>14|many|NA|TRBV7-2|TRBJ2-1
TGTGCCAGCAGCCCCCCCGGGCTCCAAAATGAGCAGTTCTTC
CASSPPGLQNEQFF
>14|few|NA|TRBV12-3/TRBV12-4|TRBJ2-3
TGTGCCGGCAGTACCCGGAGGGATACAGATACGCAGTATTTT
CAGSTRRDTDTQYF
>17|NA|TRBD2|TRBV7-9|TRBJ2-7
TGTGCCACCAGCTTAGAGAGAGGACTAGCGTCTGACTACGAGCAGTACTTC
CATSLERGLASDYEQYF
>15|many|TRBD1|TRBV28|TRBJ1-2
TGTGCCAGCAGTGTGACAGGGACCAATAACTATGGCTACACCTTC
CASSVTGTNNYGYTF
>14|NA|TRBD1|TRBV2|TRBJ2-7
TGTGCCAGCAGTGAGAGGGGGCAAATCGACGAGCAGTACTTC
CASSERGQIDEQYF
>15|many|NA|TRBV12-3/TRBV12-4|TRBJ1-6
TGTGCCAGCAGTCCCGCCGGGACGGAATATTCACCCCTCCACTTT
CASSPAGTEYSPLHF